This T cell receptor (beta chain) was found in a study of T cell repertoires in cytomegalovirus infection. This clonotype occurred a few times. TCRdb fed the reads into MiXCR, producing one record per CDR3 protein. Of about 400,000 distinct CDR3 sequences listed, 15% to 20% are singletons. The CDR3 has 14 residues. The germline V gene encodes CDR1 SGHVS and CDR2 FNYEAQ. Trimming removed 1 base from V and 1 base from J, with 7 bases in between. This TCR was sampled from a human donor in good health (CMV status not recorded). Some clones in this sample may be carry-over from other donors' samples. Sequenced input: PBMCs. The chain combines TRBV7-6 with TRBJ1-1; D gene ambiguous. The CDR3 sequence is CASSLGSQNTEAFF. DNA of the CDR3: TGTGCCAGCAGCTTAGGGTCACAGAACACTGAAGCTTTCTTT.